This TCR beta chain comes out of a study of CD8 T cells in ankylosing spondylitis. Study results and caveats: Blood of patients with ankylosing spondylitis appeared to be characterized by a TCR beta motif of eight highly homologous variants.

The CDR3 is 14 amino acids. The V and J ends lost 4 bases and 0 bases respectively, with 10 bases between them. Germline V gene data show CDR1 as SGDLS and CDR2 as YYNGEE. This clonotype was found a few times. Its antigen is as yet unknown. TCRdb recomputed calls from the 5' RACE reads with MiXCR, one row per CDR3 protein. Among around 430,000 distinct CDR3 sequences listed, 17% were seen once. V is TRBV9 and J is TRBJ1-1; D uncertain. The source is a male donor with ankylosing spondylitis. The sequenced sample was blood, either unsorted or a sorted T cell fraction (not recorded which). The CDR3 bases are TGTGCCAGCAGCCCCATGCAACTGAACACTGAAGCTTTCTTT. This codes for CASSPMQLNTEAFF.